The T cell receptor (beta chain) under discussion was sequenced for a study of blood T cells in healthy people across ages. A second about 7 to 11 cycle PCR used barcoded and J-beta primers. TCRdb re-derived calls from the 5' RACE reads in MiXCR, one entry per CDR3 protein. The sample includes 650,000 to 700,000 distinct CDR3 sequences, roughly 30% of them seen just once. This clonotype was detected ten times or more. This clonotype was obtained from an elderly woman in good health. The specimen was blood.

DNA of the CDR3: TGTGCCAGCAGCTACCGGAGCGGGGGAGAGACCCCCCAGTACTTC. Encoded protein: CASSYRSGGETPQYF. The V call is TRBV7-8, the J call TRBJ2-5; 8 nucleotides agree with TRBD2. The ends lost 4 bases at V and 9 bases at J; junction bases unmatched: 13. This CDR3 spans 15 amino acids. CDR1 and CDR2 (germline): SGHVS, FQNEAQ.